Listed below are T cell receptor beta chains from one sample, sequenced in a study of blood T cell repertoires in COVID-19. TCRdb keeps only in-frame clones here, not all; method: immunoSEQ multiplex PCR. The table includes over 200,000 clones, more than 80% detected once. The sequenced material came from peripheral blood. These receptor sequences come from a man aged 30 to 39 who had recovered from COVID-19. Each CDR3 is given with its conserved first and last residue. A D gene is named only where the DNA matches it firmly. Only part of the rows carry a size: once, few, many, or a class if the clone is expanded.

TGTGCCAGTAGTATGAGCAGGGGTGTCAATGAGCAGTTCTTC,CASSMSRGVNEQFF,TRBV19,-,-,TRBJ2-1
TGTGCCAGCAGTGAGAACCAGGGTAGGATGAACACTGAAGCTTTCTTT,CASSENQGRMNTEAFF,TRBV6-1,-,-,TRBJ1-1
TGTGCCATCACCCTGAATGCGCCCCCCACAGATACGCAGTATTTT,CAITLNAPPTDTQYF,TRBV10-3,-,-,TRBJ2-3
TGTGCCATTAGTACAGGGGGCGGAACCTACGAGCAGTACTTC,CAISTGGGTYEQYF,TRBV10-3,TRBD1,-,TRBJ2-7
TGTGCCAGCAGTGAAATCAGAGCTTTCTTT,CASSEIRAFF,TRBV6-1,-,-,TRBJ1-1
TGTGCCAGCAGTGTTCAGGATGATTCACCCCTCCACTTT,CASSVQDDSPLHF,TRBV6-4,-,-,TRBJ1-6
TGTGCCAGCAGCTTGGGGGGGGAGGATACGCAGTATTTT,CASSLGGEDTQYF,TRBV5-4,-,-,TRBJ2-3
TGCGCCAGCAGCCAGGGACAGGATCTCTATGGCTACACCTTC,CASSQGQDLYGYTF,TRBV4-3,TRBD1,-,TRBJ1-2
TGTGCCAGTAGTATATGGGACAGGAACACTGAAGCTTTCTTT,CASSIWDRNTEAFF,TRBV19,TRBD1,-,TRBJ1-1
TGTGCCAGCAGCACGACAGGGGTGGGTGAGCAGTACTTC,CASSTTGVGEQYF,TRBV7-8,TRBD1,-,TRBJ2-7
TGTGCCAGCAGTTGGGACAGGGGGTTCCCATCCTACGAGCAGTACTTC,CASSWDRGFPSYEQYF,TRBV11-2,TRBD1,-,TRBJ2-7
TGCGCCAGCAGCCGGGGACAGTACCTGGGGGATACGCAGTATTTT,CASSRGQYLGDTQYF,TRBV5-1,TRBD1,-,TRBJ2-3
TGTGCCAGCAGTTACTCGATAGACAGGGTAGGTGAAAAACTGTTTTTT,CASSYSIDRVGEKLFF,TRBV6-5,TRBD1,-,TRBJ1-4
TGTGCCAGTAAACCGAGCTTAGACACTGAAGCTTTCTTT,CASKPSLDTEAFF,TRBV19,-,-,TRBJ1-1
TGCGCCAGCAGCCATGCGGTCCGCGGAGGTAATGAAAAACTGTTTTTT,CASSHAVRGGNEKLFF,TRBV5-1,-,-,TRBJ1-4
TGTGCCAGCAGCCGACAGGAGTTTAGCAATCAGCCCCAGCATTTT,CASSRQEFSNQPQHF,TRBV5-8,-,-,TRBJ1-5
TGTGCCAGCAGCCAAGGCCAGGGCCCCTACGAGCAGTACTTC,CASSQGQGPYEQYF,TRBV14,-,-,TRBJ2-7
TGTGCCAGCAGCCAAGAAGGAGGGAGCTCTGGAAACACCATATATTTT,CASSQEGGSSGNTIYF,TRBV4-2,-,-,TRBJ1-3
TGTGCCAGCAGTGAGGGGCACCCAACACTCTACGAGCAGTACTTC,CASSEGHPTLYEQYF,TRBV2,-,-,TRBJ2-7
TGTGCCAGCAGCTCGACGGTGGGGGGGGGAAAAGAGACCCAGTACTTC,CASSSTVGGGKETQYF,TRBV5-4,TRBD2,few,TRBJ2-5
TGTGCCTGGGACCTGGGACTCTCTGGAAACACCATATATTTT,CAWDLGLSGNTIYF,TRBV30,-,-,TRBJ1-3
TGTGCCAGCTCACCAGCCAACAGTCTCTCCTCTGGGGCCAACGTCCTGACTTTC,CASSPANSLSSGANVLTF,TRBV18,-,-,TRBJ2-6
TGTGCCATCAGTGAGTCGTCGCCAGGGCGCGGCACCGGGGAGCTGTTTTTT,CAISESSPGRGTGELFF,TRBV10-3,-,-,TRBJ2-2
TGTGCCAGCCAGCTATCGGGGAACACTGAAGCTTTCTTT,CASQLSGNTEAFF,TRBV19,-,-,TRBJ1-1
TGTGCCAGTAGTACCCCGCGAGGCAGGCGGTCGGGGAGACTTAATGAAAAACTGTTTTTT,CASSTPRGRRSGRLNEKLFF,TRBV19,-,-,TRBJ1-4
TGTGCCAGCAGCCCTAGCGGGGGCGTCTCCTACAATGAGCAGTTCTTC,CASSPSGGVSYNEQFF,TRBV7-9,TRBD2,once,TRBJ2-1
TGTGCCAGCAGCGCCACCCCACTAGCGGGGGAAGAGACCCAGTACTTC,CASSATPLAGEETQYF,TRBV3-1/TRBV3-2,TRBD2,-,TRBJ2-5
TGCGCCAGCAGCTTGGTAGGCAGGGCTGGGGCCAACGTCCTGACTTTC,CASSLVGRAGANVLTF,TRBV5-1,-,-,TRBJ2-6
TGTGCCAGCAGCTACAATCAGCCCCAGCATTTT,CASSYNQPQHF,TRBV6-4,-,-,TRBJ1-5
TGTGCCAGCAGCTTTTCACTCGTGGATGAGCAGTTCTTC,CASSFSLVDEQFF,TRBV11-2,-,-,TRBJ2-1
TGTGCCAGCAGGTGGGGGGGGACTTCCTACGAGCAGTACTTC,CASRWGGTSYEQYF,TRBV27,TRBD2,-,TRBJ2-7
TGCGCCAGCAGCCAACCTCTTAGTCAGGGTGAGCAGTTCTTC,CASSQPLSQGEQFF,TRBV4-1,-,-,TRBJ2-1
TGTGCCAGAAGCTGGCCGGGACAAAACACTGAAGCTTTCTTT,CARSWPGQNTEAFF,TRBV5-3,-,-,TRBJ1-1
TGTGCCAGCAGCCTAGGGGACAGAGAAGCTTTCTTT,CASSLGDREAFF,TRBV7-8,TRBD1,-,TRBJ1-1
TGCGCCAGCAGCTTGATAAGGGGAAATTACGAGCAGTACTTC,CASSLIRGNYEQYF,TRBV5-1,-,-,TRBJ2-7
TGTGCCAGCAGTTACAGTCGGGGTGCCGGGGAGCTGTTTTTT,CASSYSRGAGELFF,TRBV6-5,-,once,TRBJ2-2
TGTGCCAGCAGCTCTCAGATCTCCACAGATACGCAGTATTTT,CASSSQISTDTQYF,TRBV5-4,-,-,TRBJ2-3
TGTGCCTGGAGCCTCGGGACAGGGATTGGCGAGCAGTACTTC,CAWSLGTGIGEQYF,TRBV30,TRBD1,-,TRBJ2-7
TGTGCCAGCAGTGACCCGGGACACCCTAACTATGGCTACACCTTC,CASSDPGHPNYGYTF,TRBV25-1,-,-,TRBJ1-2
TGTGCCAGCAGTGAAAGTCTAGGACGGTCCAGGGATGAGCAGTTCTTC,CASSESLGRSRDEQFF,TRBV2,-,-,TRBJ2-1
TGCAGTGCTAAGGGGAATGCTGAGCAGTACTTC,CSAKGNAEQYF,TRBV20-1,-,-,TRBJ2-7